One T cell receptor beta chain is described in this entry. TCR beta CDR3 regions were amplified from RNA transcripts. With the HTBI primer set, the TCR CDR3 went through a first round of RT-PCR. TCRdb independently ran MiXCR on the multiplex PCR reads; one entry per CDR3 protein. The sample holds about 640,000 distinct CDR3 sequences, around 21% seen once. The data were taken from a study of T cells in Graves' hyperthyroidism and ophthalmopathy. V was pared by 1 base and J by 4 bases, with 7 bases between. In germline, CDR1 is LGHNA, CDR2 YSLEER. The CDR3 is 14 residues long. The chain uses TRBV4-3 and TRBJ2-2; D perhaps matches TRBD2 (5 bases). The material sequenced was blood. This sequence was found in a young man with Graves' ophthalmopathy. The CDR3 protein is CASSQVAGTGELFF. The CDR3 DNA is TGCGCCAGCAGCCAAGTGGCGGGCACCGGGGAGCTGTTTTTT.